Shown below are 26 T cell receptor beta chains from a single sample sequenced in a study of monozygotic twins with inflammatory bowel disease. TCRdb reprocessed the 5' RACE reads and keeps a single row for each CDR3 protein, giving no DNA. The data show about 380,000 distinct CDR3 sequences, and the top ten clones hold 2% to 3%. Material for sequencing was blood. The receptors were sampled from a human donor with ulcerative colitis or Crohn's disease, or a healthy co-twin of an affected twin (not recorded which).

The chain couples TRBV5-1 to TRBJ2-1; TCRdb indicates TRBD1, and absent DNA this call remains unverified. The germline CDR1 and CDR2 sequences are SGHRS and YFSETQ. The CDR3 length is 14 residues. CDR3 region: CASSEGPGPNEQFF.

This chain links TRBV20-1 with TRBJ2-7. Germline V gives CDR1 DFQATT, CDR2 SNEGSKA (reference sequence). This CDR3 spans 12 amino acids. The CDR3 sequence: CSWEASSYEQYF.

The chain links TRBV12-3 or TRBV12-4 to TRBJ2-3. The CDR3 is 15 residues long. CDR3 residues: CASSMDRLQGDTQYF.

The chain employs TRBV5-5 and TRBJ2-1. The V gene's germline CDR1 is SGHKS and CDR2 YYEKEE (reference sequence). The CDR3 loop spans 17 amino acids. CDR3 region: CASSLASQPSSYNEQFF. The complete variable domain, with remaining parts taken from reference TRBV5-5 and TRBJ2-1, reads DAGVTQSPTHLIKTRGQQVTLRCSPISGHKSVSWYQQVLGQGPQFIFQYYEKEERGRGNFPDRFSARQFPNYSSELNVNALLLGDSALYLCASSLASQPSSYNEQFFGPGTRLTVL.

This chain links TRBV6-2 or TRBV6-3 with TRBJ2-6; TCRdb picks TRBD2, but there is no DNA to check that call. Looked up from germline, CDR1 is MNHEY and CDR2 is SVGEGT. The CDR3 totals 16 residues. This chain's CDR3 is CASSLLHSSGANVLTF.

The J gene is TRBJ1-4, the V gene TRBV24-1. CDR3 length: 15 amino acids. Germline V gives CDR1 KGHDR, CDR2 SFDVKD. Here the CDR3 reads CATSRGGQGQEKLFF.

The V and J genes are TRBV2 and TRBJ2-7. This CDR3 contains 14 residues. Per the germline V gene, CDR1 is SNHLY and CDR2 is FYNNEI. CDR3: CASKWMGRDREQYF.

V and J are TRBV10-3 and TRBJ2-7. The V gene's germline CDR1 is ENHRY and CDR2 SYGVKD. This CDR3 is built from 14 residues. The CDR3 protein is CAISDFDTKYEQYF.

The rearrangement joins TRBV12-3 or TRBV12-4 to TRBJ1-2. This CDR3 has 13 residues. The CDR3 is CASRIGRNYGYTF.

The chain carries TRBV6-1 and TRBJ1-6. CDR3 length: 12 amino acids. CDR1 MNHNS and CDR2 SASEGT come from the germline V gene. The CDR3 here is CASSRGREPLHF.

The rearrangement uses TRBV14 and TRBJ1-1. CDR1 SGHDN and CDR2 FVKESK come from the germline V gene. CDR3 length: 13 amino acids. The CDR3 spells CASSLALPAEAFF.

The CDR3 region is CASTLLGGEGVNEQFF. The V gene is TRBV7-9, the J gene TRBJ2-1; the D call from TCRdb, TRBD1, cannot be confirmed without DNA. The germline CDR1 and CDR2 sequences are SEHNR and FQNEAQ (reference sequence). The CDR3 is 16 amino acids.

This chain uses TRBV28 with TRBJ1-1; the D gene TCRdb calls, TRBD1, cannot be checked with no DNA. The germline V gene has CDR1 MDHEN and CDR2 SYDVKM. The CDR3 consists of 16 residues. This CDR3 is CASSFRPGRMNTEAFF.

The chain's CDR3 is CASSLAGLARSDTQYF. This chain links TRBV5-1 with TRBJ2-3; the D call of TRBD2 rests on TCRdb alone, since no DNA is present to check it. Germline V gives CDR1 SGHRS, CDR2 YFSETQ. This CDR3 has 16 amino acids. Supplemented by reference TRBV5-1 and TRBJ2-3, the full variable domain reads KAGVTQTPRYLIKTRGQQVTLSCSPISGHRSVSWYQQTPGQGLQFLFEYFSETQRNKGNFPGRFSGRQFSNSRSEMNVSTLELGDSALYLCASSLAGLARSDTQYFGPGTRLTVL.

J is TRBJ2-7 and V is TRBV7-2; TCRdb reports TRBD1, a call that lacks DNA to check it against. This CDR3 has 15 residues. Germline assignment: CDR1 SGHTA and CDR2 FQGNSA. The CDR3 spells CASSSPDRGRHEQYF.

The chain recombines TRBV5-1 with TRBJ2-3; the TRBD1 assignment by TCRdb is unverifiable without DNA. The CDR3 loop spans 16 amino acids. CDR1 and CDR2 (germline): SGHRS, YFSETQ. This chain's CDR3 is CASSLAAGARTDTQYF.

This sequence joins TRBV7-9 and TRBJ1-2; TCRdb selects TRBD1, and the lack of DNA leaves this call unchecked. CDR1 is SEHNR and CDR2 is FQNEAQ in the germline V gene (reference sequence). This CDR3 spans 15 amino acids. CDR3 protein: CASSLETGAHYGYTF.

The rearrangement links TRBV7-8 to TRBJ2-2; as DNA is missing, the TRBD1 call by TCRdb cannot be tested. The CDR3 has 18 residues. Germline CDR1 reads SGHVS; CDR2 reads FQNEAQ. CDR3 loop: CASSLFHYGTTNTGELFF.

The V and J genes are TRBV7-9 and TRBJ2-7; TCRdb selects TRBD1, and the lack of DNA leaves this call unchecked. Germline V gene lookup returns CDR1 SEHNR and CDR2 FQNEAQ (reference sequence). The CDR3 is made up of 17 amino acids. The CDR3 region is CASSLPSDRGRSYEQYF.

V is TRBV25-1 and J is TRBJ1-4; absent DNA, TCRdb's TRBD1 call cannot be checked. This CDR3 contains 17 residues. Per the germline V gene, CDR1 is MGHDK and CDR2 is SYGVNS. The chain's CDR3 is CASSEGAPFRPNEKLFF.

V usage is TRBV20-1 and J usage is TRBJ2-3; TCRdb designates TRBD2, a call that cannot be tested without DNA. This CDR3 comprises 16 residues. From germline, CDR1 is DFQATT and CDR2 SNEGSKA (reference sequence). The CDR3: CSAFTLAGGRTDTQYF.

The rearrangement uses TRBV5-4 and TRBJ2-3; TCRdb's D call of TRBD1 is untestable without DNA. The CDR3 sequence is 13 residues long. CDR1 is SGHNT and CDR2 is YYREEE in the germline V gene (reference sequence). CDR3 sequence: CASSLWGADTQYF.

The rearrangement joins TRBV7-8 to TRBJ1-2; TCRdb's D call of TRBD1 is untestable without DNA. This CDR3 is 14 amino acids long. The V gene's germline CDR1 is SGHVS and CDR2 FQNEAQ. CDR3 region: CASSLAGGSRGYTF.

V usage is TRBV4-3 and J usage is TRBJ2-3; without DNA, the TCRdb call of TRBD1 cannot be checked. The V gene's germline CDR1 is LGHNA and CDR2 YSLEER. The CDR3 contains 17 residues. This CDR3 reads CASSSRMDRGYTDTQYF.

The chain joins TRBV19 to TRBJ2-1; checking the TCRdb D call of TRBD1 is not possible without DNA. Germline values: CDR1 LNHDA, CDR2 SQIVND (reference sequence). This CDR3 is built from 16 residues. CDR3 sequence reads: CASSIRPVSSYNEQFF.

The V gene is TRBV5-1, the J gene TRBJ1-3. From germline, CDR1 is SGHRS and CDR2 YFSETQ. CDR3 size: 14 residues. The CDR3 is CASSLGSAGNTIYF.